This T cell receptor beta chain was sequenced during a study of vaccination effects on CD4 cells after COVID-19. This table comes from immunoSEQ multiplex PCR, and its TCRdb copy is limited to in-frame clones, with some not included. The sample consists of more than 30,000 clones, around 80% of them appearing once. Overall study results and limits: Infection-derived and vaccine-derived clones contracted markedly late after vaccination.

Scientists isolated CD4+ T cells after an approximately 11-day culture period ended. Remarks on this clone: Its antigen is not known.

Germline V lookup: CDR1 MNHNS, CDR2 SASEGT. After removal of 1 base from V and 4 bases from J, the junction contained 4 bases not matched to a gene. The CDR3 loop spans 15 amino acids. This chain joins TRBV6-1 and TRBJ2-7; TRBD1 aligns across 10 bases. This receptor was identified in a human donor who received a COVID-19 vaccine. The sequenced sample was CD4+ T cells from PBMCs cultured without peptide, obtained before COVID-19 vaccination. The CDR3 reads CASSEGQGAFYEQYV. CDR3 nucleotide sequence: TGTGCCAGCAGTGAAGGACAGGGGGCGTTTTACGAGCAGTACGTC.